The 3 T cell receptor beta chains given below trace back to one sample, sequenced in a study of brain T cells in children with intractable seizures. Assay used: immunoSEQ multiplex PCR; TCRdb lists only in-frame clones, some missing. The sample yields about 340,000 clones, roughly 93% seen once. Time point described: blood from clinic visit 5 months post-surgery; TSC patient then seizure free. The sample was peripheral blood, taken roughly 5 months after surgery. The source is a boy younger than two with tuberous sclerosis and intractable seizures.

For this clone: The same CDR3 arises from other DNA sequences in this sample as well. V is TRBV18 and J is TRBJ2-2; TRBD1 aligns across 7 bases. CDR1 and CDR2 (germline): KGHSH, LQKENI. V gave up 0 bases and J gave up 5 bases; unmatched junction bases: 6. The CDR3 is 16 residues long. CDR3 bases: TGTGCCAGCTCACCACCGGGACAGCGAGCAACCGGGGAGCTGTTTTTT. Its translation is CASSPPGQRATGELFF.

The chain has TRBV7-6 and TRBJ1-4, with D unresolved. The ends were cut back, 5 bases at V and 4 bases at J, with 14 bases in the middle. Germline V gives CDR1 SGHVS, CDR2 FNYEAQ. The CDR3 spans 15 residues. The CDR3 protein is CASSKTKHSNEKLFF. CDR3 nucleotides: TGTGCCAGCAGCAAGACTAAACACAGTAATGAAAAACTGTTTTTT.

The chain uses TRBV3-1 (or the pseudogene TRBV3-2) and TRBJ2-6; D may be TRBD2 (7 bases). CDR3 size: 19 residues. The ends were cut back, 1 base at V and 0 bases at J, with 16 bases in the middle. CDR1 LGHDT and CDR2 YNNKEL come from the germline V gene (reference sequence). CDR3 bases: TGTGCCAGCAGCCAAGTAGTGTCGGGGGGCGTCTCTGGGGCCAACGTCCTGACTTTC. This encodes CASSQVVSGGVSGANVLTF.